This is a list of T cell receptor beta chains from one sample in a study of human T cells and chemical hapten exposure. Each CDR3 protein is one row after TCRdb ran MiXCR on the 5' RACE reads. The data contain about 140,000 distinct CDR3 sequences, roughly 4.1% of them singletons. All receptors derive from a female donor in good health. CDR3s include the opening cysteine and the closing phenylalanine or tryptophan. The D gene is left open where the match is weak. Rows give clone size only sometimes, using once, few, many, or a class for an expanded clone.

clone_size	j_call	d_call	v_call	cdr3_aa	cdr3_nt
many	TRBJ1-1	NA	TRBV20-1	CSAKTSRNIGGAFF	TGCAGTGCTAAGACCTCACGGAACATCGGGGGCGCTTTCTTT
many	TRBJ2-7	NA	TRBV9	CASSARGSEQYF	TGTGCCAGCAGCGCTAGGGGGTCCGAGCAGTACTTC
many	TRBJ2-5	TRBD2	TRBV6-6	CASSSRTSGGGFF	TGTGCCAGCAGTTCACGGACTAGCGGGGGGGGGTTCTTC
many	TRBJ2-3	NA	TRBV6-5	CASSPTGWTTDTQYF	TGTGCCAGCAGCCCCACCGGGTGGACCACAGATACGCAGTATTTT
few	TRBJ2-5	NA	TRBV29-1	CSVGATQETQYF	TGCAGCGTAGGTGCGACACAAGAGACCCAGTACTTC
NA	TRBJ1-6	NA	TRBV27	CASSLRGGIGGNSPLHF	TGTGCCAGCAGTTTGCGAGGGGGAATAGGGGGAAATTCACCCCTCCACTTT
many	TRBJ2-1	NA	TRBV3-1	CASSQVGDGRSYNEQFF	TGTGCCAGCAGCCAAGTGGGGGATGGCAGGTCCTACAATGAGCAGTTCTTC
NA	TRBJ2-7	NA	TRBV6-2/TRBV6-3	CASSYSSGNEQYF	TGTGCCAGCAGTTACTCGTCGGGGAACGAGCAGTACTTC
many	TRBJ1-5	NA	TRBV7-9	CASSLAGQPQHF	TGTGCCAGCAGCTTAGCGGGTCAGCCCCAGCATTTT
many	TRBJ1-1	NA	TRBV28	CASSFPAGNTEAFF	TGTGCCAGCAGTTTCCCCGCGGGAAACACTGAAGCTTTCTTT
many	TRBJ2-3	TRBD2	TRBV2	CASKRGGSPRDTQYF	TGTGCCAGCAAGCGCGGGGGGTCTCCCCGGGATACGCAGTATTTT
few	TRBJ1-1	TRBD1	TRBV6-6	CASSYHQGAPEAFF	TGTGCCAGCAGTTATCATCAGGGGGCCCCTGAAGCTTTCTTT
many	TRBJ1-1	NA	TRBV6-1	CASQEGGGYTEAFF	TGTGCCAGCCAGGAAGGAGGGGGTTACACTGAAGCTTTCTTT
many	TRBJ1-1	TRBD1	TRBV5-1	CASSRDSLNTEAFF	TGCGCCAGCAGCAGGGACAGTTTGAACACTGAAGCTTTCTTT
many	TRBJ1-5	NA	TRBV27	CASSLSKRGGTQPQHF	TGTGCCAGCAGTTTATCGAAGAGGGGAGGGACACAGCCCCAGCATTTT
many	TRBJ2-2	NA	TRBV5-6	CASSQGGSDVELFF	TGTGCCAGCAGCCAAGGGGGGTCGGACGTGGAGCTGTTTTTT
few	TRBJ1-1	TRBD1	TRBV20-1	CSAISGTGGFTEAFF	TGCAGTGCTATATCCGGGACAGGGGGCTTCACTGAAGCTTTCTTT
many	TRBJ2-7	TRBD2	TRBV28	CASSSGTSGGEEQYF	TGTGCCAGCAGTTCCGGGACTAGCGGGGGCGAGGAGCAGTACTTC
many	TRBJ1-2	NA	TRBV5-6	CASSPPGRVRVTF	TGTGCCAGCAGCCCCCCAGGACGGGTGCGTGTCACCTTC
many	TRBJ2-2	NA	TRBV7-3	CARPKTGLTGELFF	TGTGCCAGACCGAAAACAGGTCTCACCGGGGAGCTGTTTTTT
many	TRBJ2-3	NA	TRBV5-5	CASSLNTGHTDTQYF	TGTGCCAGCAGCTTGAATACGGGACACACAGATACGCAGTATTTT
many	TRBJ2-7	TRBD1	TRBV6-5	CASSSGQVWGLQYF	TGTGCCAGCAGTTCGGGACAGGTCTGGGGGTTGCAGTACTTC